The 20 T cell receptor beta chains in this list originate from one sample, sequenced in a study of read filtering for tumor transcriptome and immune sequencing. This library used roughly 400 ng RNA and molecular barcoded adaptors spanning alpha/delta and beta/gamma chains. Each CDR3 protein gets one entry after TCRdb re-called the reads with MiXCR. Of roughly 60,000 distinct CDR3 sequences listed, 20% to 25% are singletons. The sample was a population of CD138-negative cells sorted from bone marrow. The origin of the receptors is a donor at least 40 years old with multiple myeloma.

This clonotype was found a few times. The J gene is TRBJ2-3, the V gene TRBV18; D remains unclear. Germline values: CDR1 KGHSH, CDR2 LQKENI. This CDR3 spans 13 amino acids. The V gene lost 4 bases and the J gene lost 6 bases, with 11 bases spanning the gap. CDR3 sequence: CASSLGPNDTQYF. The CDR3, as DNA: TGTGCCAGCTCACTTGGCCCTAACGATACGCAGTATTTT.

Worth noting for this clonotype: A much larger clone lies one base from this, so it may be a read error. Since no conserved phenylalanine or tryptophan closes the CDR3, a read error is the likely cause. J is TRBJ2-3 and V is TRBV28; 12 bases are a match to TRBD2. CDR3 length: 19 residues. V gave up 5 bases and J gave up 2 bases; unmatched junction bases: 14. CDR1 and CDR2 (germline): MDHEN, SYDVKM. As DNA, the CDR3 is TGTGCCAGCAGTACCCCACTAAGATCTAGCGGGGGGGCCACAGATACGCAGTATCTT. Amino acid sequence: CASSTPLRSSGGATDTQYL.

This clonotype showed up many times. The V and J genes are TRBV23-1 and TRBJ2-3, with D perhaps matching TRBD2 (7 bases). TRBV23-1 is recorded as an ORF, its role being uncertain. This CDR3 has 13 residues. Between the trimmed V and J ends, which lost 0 bases and 9 bases, there was a span of 10 bases. CDR3 nucleotides: TGCGCCAGCAGTCAATCGGGGGGGGCGACGCAGTATTTT. Protein: CASSQSGGATQYF.

Comments on this clonotype: A read error may be the cause here, since a much bigger clone is one base away. The gene calls are TRBV30 and TRBJ1-1, with 7 bases fitting TRBD1. With V trimmed by 3 bases and J by 2 bases, 15 bases remained unmatched. CDR1 and CDR2 from the germline V gene are GTSNPN and SVGIG (reference sequence). The CDR3 has 17 residues. The chain's CDR3 is CAWRVFGETGTNTEAFF. CDR3 DNA sequence: TGTGCCTGGAGGGTTTTTGGTGAGACAGGGACAAACACTGAAGCTTTCTTT. Together with reference TRBV30 and TRBJ1-1, the CDR3 gives the full variable domain: SQTIHQWPATLVQPVGSPLSLECTVEGTSNPNLYWYRQAAGRGLQLLFYSVGIGQISSEVPQNLSASRPQDRQFILSSKKLLLSDSGFYLCAWRVFGETGTNTEAFFGQGTRLTVV.

This clonotype appeared many times. This chain connects TRBV25-1 to TRBJ2-7, with D uncertain. Looked up from germline, CDR1 is MGHDK and CDR2 is SYGVNS. The CDR3 is 14 amino acids. The V end lost 0 bases, the J end lost 7 bases, and 13 bases lay between the germline ends. CDR3 bases: TGTGCCAGCAGTGAATATTACAGTTCGCTTGAGCAGTACTTC. Its protein is CASSEYYSSLEQYF.

This clonotype was seen repeatedly, ten times or more. CDR3 nucleotide sequence: TGTGCCAGCAGTCGGGACAGAACGCCACCCCTCCACTTT. Translating it yields CASSRDRTPPLHF. The chain uses TRBV6-1 and TRBJ1-6; TRBD1 matches 7 bases. The germline V gene encodes CDR1 MNHNS and CDR2 SASEGT. The ends lost 5 bases at V and 11 bases at J; junction bases unmatched: 6. CDR3 length equals 13 residues.

This clonotype occurred many times. The CDR3 sequence is CASSRLTGGTEAFF. The DNA of the CDR3 is TGTGCCAGCAGCAGACTGACAGGGGGGACTGAAGCTTTCTTT. The chain combines TRBV9 with TRBJ1-1, with TRBD1 matching over 9 bases. The CDR3 totals 14 residues. V was pared by 4 bases and J by 5 bases, with 6 bases of the junction left unmatched. In germline, CDR1 is SGDLS, CDR2 YYNGEE.

This clonotype was counted at least ten times. The chain links TRBV6-5 to TRBJ2-1; 12 nucleotides align to TRBD2. Germline V gene sequence: CDR1 MNHEY, CDR2 SVGAGI. The CDR3 totals 20 residues. Trimming removed 5 bases from V and 0 bases from J; junction bases left unmatched: 14. In nucleotides, the CDR3 is TGTGCCAGCAGTGCCGAGGGACTAGCGGGTATCTCGAACTCCTACAATGAGCAGTTCTTC. Translating gives CASSAEGLAGISNSYNEQFF.

This clonotype appeared many times. The chain is built from TRBV19 and TRBJ2-2; either TRBD1 or TRBD2 may supply D (5 bases each). CDR3 length equals 13 residues. CDR1 is LNHDA, CDR2 SQIVND, per germline (reference sequence). The germline V and J ends were trimmed by 5 bases and 3 bases, with 7 bases remaining between them. The CDR3 here is CASSGTYTGELFF. The CDR3, as DNA: TGTGCCAGTAGTGGGACCTACACCGGGGAGCTGTTTTTT.

The chain has TRBV7-2 and TRBJ2-1, with D possibly TRBD1 on 6 matching bases. The CDR3 totals 14 residues. Per the germline V gene, CDR1 is SGHTA and CDR2 is FQGNSA. V dropped 4 bases and J dropped 10 bases, with 17 bases sitting between them. CDR3 nucleotides: TGTGCCAGCAGCTCCGGGACACCCCTCCAGGAGCAGTTCTTC. This codes for CASSSGTPLQEQFF.

On this clonotype itself: Just one base apart from a much larger clone, this may be a read error. Likely a read error: the CDR3 ends without its conserved phenylalanine or tryptophan. V gene TRBV3-1 combines with J gene TRBJ2-3, with D possibly being TRBD2 (6 bases). Trimming removed 4 bases from V and 5 bases from J, with 19 bases in between. The CDR3 covers 16 residues. Germline lookup yields CDR1 LGHDT and CDR2 YNNKEL (reference sequence). The CDR3 region has the DNA TGTGCCAGCAGCCTTACCGGGACGCGGGGTGGAGATACGCAGTATTGT. Protein product: CASSLTGTRGGDTQYC.

As regards this clonotype: Given a much more abundant clone one base away, this may be a read error. This chain connects TRBV4-1 to TRBJ2-3, with TRBD1 as a possible D gene (5 bases). Trimming left V 2 bases short and J 0 bases short, with 12 bases between. CDR3 length: 16 residues. Germline V gene data show CDR1 as MGHRA and CDR2 as YSYEKL. CDR3 DNA sequence: TGCGCCAGCAGCCAAACATGGGGCCTTAGCACAGATACGCAGTATTTT. It yields the protein CASSQTWGLSTDTQYF.

This clonotype was counted ten times or more. The rearrangement joins TRBV7-9 to TRBJ2-7, with unresolved D. Germline CDR1 is SEHNR and CDR2 is FQNEAQ (reference sequence). Trimming took off 1 base at V and 1 base at J, with 8 bases between the two ends. This CDR3 spans 14 amino acids. CDR3 residues: CASSLDTKSYEQYF. DNA for the CDR3: TGTGCCAGCAGCTTAGACACCAAGTCCTACGAGCAGTACTTC.

This clonotype was recorded at least ten times. The junction shows a germline mismatch at one end, possibly a read error. The chain combines TRBV5-1 with TRBJ1-1; possible D gene TRBD1, 5 bases. This CDR3 region has 14 residues. From germline, CDR1 is SGHRS and CDR2 YFSETQ. This CDR3 reads CASSLAGLATEAFF. The CDR3 DNA sequence: TGCGCCAGCAGTTTGGCAGGGCTGGCCACTGAAGCTTTCTTT.

On this clonotype: One end of the junction is discordant with germline, which a read error may explain. This rearrangement joins TRBV7-9 to TRBJ2-1; 9 bases are shared with TRBD2. Germline loops: CDR1 SEHNR, CDR2 FQNEAQ (reference sequence). The CDR3 totals 15 residues. For the CDR3, the DNA is TGTGCCAGCAGCCTAGCGGGAAGGTCCTACAATGAGCAGTTCTTC. It encodes CASSLAGRSYNEQFF.

This clonotype was seen just once. CDR3 in amino acids: CASSNPEGGLLGGRHNEQFF. The CDR3 DNA reads as TGTGCCAGCAGTAACCCAGAGGGAGGACTCTTAGGTGGGCGCCACAATGAGCAGTTCTTC. The rearrangement joins TRBV21-1 to TRBJ2-1; the DNA was not used to check the table's D call, TRBD1. TRBV21-1 is annotated as a pseudogene. CDR3 length: 20 residues.

Many counts were recorded for this clonotype. The V call is TRBV29-1, the J call TRBJ2-3; the D gene is possibly TRBD2 (5 bases). Trimming shortened V by 6 bases and J by 2 bases, and 18 bases separated the two germline ends. The CDR3 loop spans 15 amino acids. Germline V CDR1 and CDR2: SQVTM, ANQGSEA. DNA for the CDR3: TGCAGCGTCTTGGACGGGGTGAGGTCCACAGATACGCAGTATTTT. Translating it yields CSVLDGVRSTDTQYF.

The table lists this clonotype with many counts. V is TRBV7-9 and J is TRBJ2-1; 11 positions match TRBD2. The CDR3 length is 14 residues. Trimming at V came to 2 bases and at J to 7 bases, leaving 1 base not matched to a gene. Germline V CDR1 and CDR2: SEHNR, FQNEAQ (reference sequence). The CDR3 bases are TGTGCCAGCAGCTTAACTAGCGGGGGTAATGAGCAGTTCTTC. This gives the protein CASSLTSGGNEQFF.

In the case of this clonotype: With a much larger clone just one base away, this may be a read error. The J gene is TRBJ2-7, the V gene TRBV5-4; 8 positions agree with TRBD2. This CDR3 comprises 16 residues. The V gene's germline CDR1 is SGHNT and CDR2 YYREEE (reference sequence). CDR3 residues: CASSPNTPGLGYEPYF. The CDR3 nucleotides are TGTGCCAGCAGCCCAAATACCCCGGGACTAGGCTACGAGCCGTACTTC.

This clonotype came up many times. The V call is TRBV29-1, the J call TRBJ2-5; the match to TRBD2 covers 14 bases. The CDR3 totals 14 residues. CDR1 and CDR2 from the germline V gene are SQVTM and ANQGSEA. With 8 bases clipped from V and 5 bases from J, the junction kept 7 bases outside the gene matches. The CDR3 spells CSTGGLAGGETQYF. The CDR3 coding sequence is TGCAGCACTGGAGGACTAGCGGGAGGTGAGACCCAGTACTTC.